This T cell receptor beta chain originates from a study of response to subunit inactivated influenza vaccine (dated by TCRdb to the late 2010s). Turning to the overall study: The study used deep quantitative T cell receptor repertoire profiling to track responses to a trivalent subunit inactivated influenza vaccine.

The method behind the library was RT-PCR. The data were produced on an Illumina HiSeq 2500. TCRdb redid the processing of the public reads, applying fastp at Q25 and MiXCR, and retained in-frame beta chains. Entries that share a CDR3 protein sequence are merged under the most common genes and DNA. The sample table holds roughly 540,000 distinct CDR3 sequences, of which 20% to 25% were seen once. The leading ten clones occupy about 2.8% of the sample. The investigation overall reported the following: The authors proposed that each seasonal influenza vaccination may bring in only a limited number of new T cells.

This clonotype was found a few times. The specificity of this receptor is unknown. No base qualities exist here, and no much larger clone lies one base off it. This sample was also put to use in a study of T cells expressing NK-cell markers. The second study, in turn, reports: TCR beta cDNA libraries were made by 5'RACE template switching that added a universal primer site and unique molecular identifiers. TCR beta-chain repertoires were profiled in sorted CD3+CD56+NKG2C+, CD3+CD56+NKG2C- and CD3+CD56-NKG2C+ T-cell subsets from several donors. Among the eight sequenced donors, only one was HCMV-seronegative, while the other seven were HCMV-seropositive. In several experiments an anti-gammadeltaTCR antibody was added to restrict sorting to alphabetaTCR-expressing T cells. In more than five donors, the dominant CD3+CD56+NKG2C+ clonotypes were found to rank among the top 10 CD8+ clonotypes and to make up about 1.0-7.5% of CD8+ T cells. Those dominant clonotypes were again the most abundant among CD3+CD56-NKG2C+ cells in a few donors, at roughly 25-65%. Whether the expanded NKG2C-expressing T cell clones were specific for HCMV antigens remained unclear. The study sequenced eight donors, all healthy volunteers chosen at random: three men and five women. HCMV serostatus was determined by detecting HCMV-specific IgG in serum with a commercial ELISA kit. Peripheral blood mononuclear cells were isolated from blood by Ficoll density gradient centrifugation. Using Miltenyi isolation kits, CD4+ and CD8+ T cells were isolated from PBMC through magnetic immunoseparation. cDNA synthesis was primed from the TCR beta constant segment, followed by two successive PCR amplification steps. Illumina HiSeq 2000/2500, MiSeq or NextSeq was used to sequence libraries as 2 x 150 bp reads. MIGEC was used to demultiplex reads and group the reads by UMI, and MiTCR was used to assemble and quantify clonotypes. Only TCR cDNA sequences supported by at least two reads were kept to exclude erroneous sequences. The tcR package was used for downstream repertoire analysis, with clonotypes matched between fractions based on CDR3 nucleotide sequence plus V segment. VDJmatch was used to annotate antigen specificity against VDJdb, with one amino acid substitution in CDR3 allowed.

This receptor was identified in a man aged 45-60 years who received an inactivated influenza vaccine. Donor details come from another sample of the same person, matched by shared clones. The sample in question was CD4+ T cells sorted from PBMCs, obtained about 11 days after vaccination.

The nucleotide sequence reads as follows: TGTGCCAGCAGTAAGATATCAGGGGCTGAAGCTTTCTTT. Translation gives CASSKISGAEAFF. The chain is encoded by TRBV6-6 joined to TRBJ1-1, with TRBD1 perhaps the D gene, on 6 matching bases. In the germline V gene (reference sequence), CDR1 corresponds to MNHNY and CDR2 to SVGAGI. The junction carries 13 bases between V and J, which are trimmed by 5 bases and 6 bases respectively. The cysteine opens and the phenylalanine closes a CDR3 of 13 amino acids. Just the 39-base CDR3 DNA is kept, in frame starting at base 1.